Listed below are T cell receptor beta chains from one sample, sequenced in a study of regulatory T cells in long-lasting Graves disease. TCRdb recomputed calls from the multiplex PCR reads with MiXCR, one row per CDR3 protein. Here the sample spans around 470,000 distinct CDR3 sequences, 14% being singletons. This sample also belongs to another study, concerning T cells in Graves' hyperthyroidism and ophthalmopathy.

Sequences were derived from peripheral blood mononuclear cells (PBMCs), sampled at new diagnosis, from a patient treated with antithyroid drugs. The source is a woman aged 50 to 60 with Graves disease. The CDR3 runs from the conserved cysteine through the conserved F or W. A D gene is named only where the DNA matches it firmly. Some rows have no size entry. The others give once, few or many, or a class for an expanded clone.

>-|TRBJ1-3|TRBV4-1|-
CASSQPPQGIANTIYF
TGCGCCAGCAGCCAACCTCCGCAGGGGATCGCAAACACCATATATTTT
>many|TRBJ1-5|TRBV19|TRBD1
CASINLGQACYSNQPQHF
TGTGCCAGTATTAACCTCGGACAGGCCTGCTATAGCAATCAGCCCCAGCATTTT
>many|TRBJ2-2|TRBV18|-
CASSPPGGTGELFF
TGTGCCAGCTCACCACCGGGGGGCACCGGGGAGCTGTTTTTT
>few|TRBJ1-4|TRBV5-1|TRBD1
CASSLGQGKNEKLFF
TGCGCCAGCAGCTTGGGACAGGGAAAAAATGAAAAACTGTTTTTT
>few|TRBJ1-1|TRBV4-1|-
CASSHRGGITEAFF
TGCGCCAGCAGCCACAGGGGAGGGATCACTGAAGCTTTCTTT
>many|TRBJ2-1|TRBV5-1|TRBD2
CASSLSAGVSYNEQFF
TGCGCCAGCAGCTTATCAGCGGGAGTATCCTACAATGAGCAGTTCTTC
>many|TRBJ2-1|TRBV7-9|-
CASSLRGGASNEQFF
TGTGCCAGCAGCCTTAGAGGGGGGGCCTCCAATGAGCAGTTCTTC
>-|TRBJ2-2|TRBV19|TRBD1
CASGPPDRLNTGELFF
TGTGCCAGTGGTCCACCGGACAGGTTGAACACCGGGGAGCTGTTTTTT
>-|TRBJ2-1|TRBV11-3|TRBD2
CASSLAGTSGSEQFF
TGTGCCAGCAGCTTAGCGGGGACTAGCGGGAGTGAGCAGTTCTTC
>many|TRBJ1-1|TRBV5-1|-
CASSLAPGDTEAFF
TGTGCCAGCAGCTTAGCGCCTGGGGACACTGAAGCTTTCTTT
>many|TRBJ2-7|TRBV7-6|-
CASSLALDPSKPYEQYF
TGTGCCAGCAGCTTAGCGCTTGACCCCTCAAAACCCTACGAGCAGTACTTC
>many|TRBJ1-1|TRBV27|TRBD1
CASKRQGSTEAFF
TGTGCCAGCAAACGACAGGGATCCACTGAAGCTTTCTTT
>many|TRBJ1-2|TRBV12-3/TRBV12-4|-
CASNLGGFDGYTF
TGTGCCAGCAACTTAGGGGGTTTCGATGGCTACACCTTC
>many|TRBJ2-7|TRBV7-8|TRBD1
CASSLVGGVYEQYF
TGTGCCAGCAGCTTAGTAGGGGGCGTATACGAGCAGTACTTC
>-|TRBJ2-1|TRBV27|TRBD2
CASSSSPGLAQSLSYNEQFF
TGTGCCAGCAGTTCAAGCCCAGGACTAGCCCAAAGCCTCTCCTACAATGAGCAGTTCTTC
>many|TRBJ2-3|TRBV6-1|TRBD1
CASSERDREYTDTQYF
TGTGCCAGCAGTGAAAGAGACAGGGAATACACAGATACGCAGTATTTT
>many|TRBJ1-6|TRBV2|TRBD1
CASRDRGKSLHF
TGTGCCAGCAGGGACAGGGGGAAATCCCTCCACTTT
>few|TRBJ2-5|TRBV5-1|-
CASSLGALSSEETQYF
TGCGCCAGCAGCTTGGGGGCTCTCAGTTCCGAAGAGACCCAGTACTTC
>-|TRBJ2-2|TRBV9|TRBD1
CASSLGTGSPGELFF
TGTGCCAGCAGCTTAGGGACAGGGTCCCCCGGGGAGCTGTTTTTT
>-|TRBJ1-2|TRBV29-1|-
CSVAGQRPPYGYTF
TGCAGCGTCGCAGGACAGCGGCCTCCCTATGGCTACACCTTC
>many|TRBJ1-2|TRBV10-3|-
CAISDFYLTEDYGYTF
TGTGCCATCAGTGATTTTTATCTGACAGAAGACTATGGCTACACCTTC
>many|TRBJ1-2|TRBV6-1|TRBD1
CASSERVRQGRDYGYTF
TGTGCCAGCAGTGAGCGGGTCCGACAGGGGAGGGACTATGGCTACACCTTC
>-|TRBJ2-1|TRBV11-3|-
CASSLNAGSGYEQFF
TGTGCCAGCAGCTTAAATGCCGGAAGCGGTTATGAGCAGTTCTTC
>few|TRBJ2-2|TRBV3-1|-
CASSTLDTGELFF
TGTGCCAGCAGCACCCTGGACACCGGGGAGCTGTTTTTT
>many|TRBJ2-5|TRBV30|-
CAWRKGQFTETQYF
TGTGCCTGGAGGAAAGGACAGTTTACCGAGACCCAGTACTTC
>many|TRBJ2-2|TRBV6-5|-
CASSYIQGWIGELFF
TGTGCCAGCAGTTATATCCAGGGGTGGATCGGGGAGCTGTTTTTT
>many|TRBJ2-7|TRBV11-2|-
CASSIGQDVSSYEQYF
TGTGCCAGCAGCATAGGCCAGGACGTGAGCTCCTACGAGCAGTACTTC
>few|TRBJ2-1|TRBV7-9|TRBD2
CASSLTSRPSGRYNEQFF
TGTGCCAGCAGCTTAACCTCCCGGCCTAGCGGGAGGTACAATGAGCAGTTCTTC
>many|TRBJ2-2|TRBV7-8|-
CASSRSTGPGELFF
TGTGCCAGCAGCCGCTCTACAGGGCCCGGGGAGCTGTTTTTT
>many|TRBJ2-5|TRBV5-5|-
CASSLSGGEGETQYF
TGTGCCAGCAGCTTGTCCGGGGGAGAGGGAGAGACCCAGTACTTC
>-|TRBJ2-6|TRBV5-1|-
CASSLDVTGANVLTF
TGCGCCAGCAGCTTAGACGTTACTGGGGCCAACGTCCTGACTTTC
>few|TRBJ2-2|TRBV4-2|-
CASSQPLDRRTGELFF
TGTGCCAGCAGCCAACCGTTGGACAGACGCACCGGGGAGCTGTTTTTT
>-|TRBJ1-1|TRBV18|-
CASSPKDNYQAFF
TGTGCCAGCTCACCAAAGGATAACTACCAAGCTTTCTTT
>-|TRBJ1-3|TRBV29-1|-
CSVGLDRSSGNTIYF
TGCAGCGTTGGATTGGACCGAAGCTCTGGAAACACCATATATTTT
>-|TRBJ2-1|TRBV5-1|TRBD2
CASSLEPSGSKFYNEQFF
TGCGCCAGCAGCTTGGAACCTAGCGGGAGTAAATTCTACAATGAGCAGTTCTTC
>-|TRBJ1-2|TRBV14|-
CASSQAGTYGYTF
TGTGCCAGCAGCCAAGCAGGGACCTATGGCTACACCTTC